The clone carrying this T cell receptor beta chain was seen only a few times. The antigen is undetermined. TCRdb reprocessed the RT-PCR reads via MiXCR and lists one record per CDR3 protein. The data contain about 540,000 distinct CDR3 sequences, roughly 25% of them singletons. These data belong to a study of response to subunit inactivated influenza vaccine. Germline V gene data show CDR1 as SEHNR and CDR2 as FQNEAQ (reference sequence). V shed 2 bases and J shed 6 bases, with 9 bases lying between them. The CDR3 covers 13 residues. Notes on the study in general: The authors offered the suggestion that each seasonal influenza vaccination recruits few new T cells.

This same sample was also taken into another study, of T cells expressing NK-cell markers. That source reports: 5'RACE template switching with UMIs produced the TCR beta cDNA. Seropositivity for HCMV was found in most of the eight sequenced donors, with one seronegative.

The V gene is TRBV7-9, the J gene TRBJ2-3; D call uncertain. The source of this sequence is a man between 50 and 59 years old who received an inactivated influenza vaccine. Material: CD4+ T cells sorted from PBMCs, obtained 11 to 12 days after vaccination. As DNA, the CDR3 is TGTGCCAGCAGCTTACTCGGGTCCGATACGCAGTATTTT. It codes for CASSLLGSDTQYF.